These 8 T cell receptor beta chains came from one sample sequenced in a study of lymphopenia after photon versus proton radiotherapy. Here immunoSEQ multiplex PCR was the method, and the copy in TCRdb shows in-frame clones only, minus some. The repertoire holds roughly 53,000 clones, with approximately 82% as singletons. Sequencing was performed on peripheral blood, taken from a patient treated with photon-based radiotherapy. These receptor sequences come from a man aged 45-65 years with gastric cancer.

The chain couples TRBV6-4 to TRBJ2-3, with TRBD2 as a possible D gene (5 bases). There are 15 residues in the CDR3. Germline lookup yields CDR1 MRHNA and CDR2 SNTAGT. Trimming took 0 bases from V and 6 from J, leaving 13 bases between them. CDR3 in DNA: TGTGCCAGCAGTGACTCTCAGACTACTCGGGATACGCAGTATTTT. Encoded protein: CASSDSQTTRDTQYF.

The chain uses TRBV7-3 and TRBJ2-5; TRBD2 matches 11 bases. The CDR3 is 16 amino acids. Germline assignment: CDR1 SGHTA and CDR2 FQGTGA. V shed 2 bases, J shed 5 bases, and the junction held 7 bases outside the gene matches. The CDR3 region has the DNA TGTGCCAGCAGCTTAGGGAGACTAGCGGGAAGCGAGACCCAGTACTTC. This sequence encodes CASSLGRLAGSETQYF. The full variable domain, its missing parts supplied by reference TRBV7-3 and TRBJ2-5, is GAGVSQTPSNKVTEKGKYVELRCDPISGHTALYWYRQSLGQGPEFLIYFQGTGAADDSGLPNDRFFAVRPEGSVSTLKIQRTERGDSAVYLCASSLGRLAGSETQYFGPGTRLLVL.

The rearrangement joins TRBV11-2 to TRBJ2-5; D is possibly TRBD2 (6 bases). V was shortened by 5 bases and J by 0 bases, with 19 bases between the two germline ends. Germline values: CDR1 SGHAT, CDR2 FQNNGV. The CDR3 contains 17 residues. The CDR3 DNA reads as TGTGCCAGCAGCCCCGGGGGTAGCGGCCTGTACCAAGAGACCCAGTACTTC. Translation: CASSPGGSGLYQETQYF.

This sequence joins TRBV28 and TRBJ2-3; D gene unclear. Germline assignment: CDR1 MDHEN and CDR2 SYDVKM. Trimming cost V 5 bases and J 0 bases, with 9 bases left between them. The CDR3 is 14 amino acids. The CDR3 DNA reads TGTGCCAGCAGTCTGTCGCCTAGCACAGATACGCAGTATTTT. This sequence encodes CASSLSPSTDTQYF.

The CDR3 coding sequence is TGTGCCAGCGAAGGCCTAGCGGGAGTTGGGGAGCAGTTCTTC. Translation: CASEGLAGVGEQFF. The chain is built from TRBV27 and TRBJ2-1, with 10 nucleotides matching TRBD2. The V gene's germline CDR1 is MNHEY and CDR2 SMNVEV (reference sequence). V gave up 8 bases and J gave up 10 bases; unmatched junction bases: 11. CDR3 length equals 14 residues.

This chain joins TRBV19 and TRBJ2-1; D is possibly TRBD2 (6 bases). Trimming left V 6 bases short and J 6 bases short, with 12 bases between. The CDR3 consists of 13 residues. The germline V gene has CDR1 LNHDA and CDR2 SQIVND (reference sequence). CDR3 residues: CASRGGLSNEQFF. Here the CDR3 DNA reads TGTGCCAGTAGGGGGGGACTTTCCAATGAGCAGTTCTTC.

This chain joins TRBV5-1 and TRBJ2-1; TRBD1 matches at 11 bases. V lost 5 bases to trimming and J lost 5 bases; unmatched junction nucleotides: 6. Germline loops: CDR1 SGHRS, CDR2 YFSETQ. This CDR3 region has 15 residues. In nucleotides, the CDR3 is TGCGCCAGCAGGCCGGGACAGGGGGTAAACAATGAGCAGTTCTTC. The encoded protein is CASRPGQGVNNEQFF.

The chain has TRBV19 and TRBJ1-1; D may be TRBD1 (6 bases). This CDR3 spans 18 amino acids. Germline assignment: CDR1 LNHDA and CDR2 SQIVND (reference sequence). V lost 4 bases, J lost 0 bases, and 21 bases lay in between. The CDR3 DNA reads TGTGCCAGTAGTAAAAAGATACTACAGGGCTGGGTGAACACTGAAGCTTTCTTT. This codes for CASSKKILQGWVNTEAFF. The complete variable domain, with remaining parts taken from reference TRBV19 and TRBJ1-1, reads DGGITQSPKYLFRKEGQNVTLSCEQNLNHDAMYWYRQDPGQGLRLIYYSQIVNDFQKGDIAEGYSVSREKKESFPLTVTSAQKNPTAFYLCASSKKILQGWVNTEAFFGQGTRLTVV.